Listed here are 2 T cell receptor beta chains from one sample, sequenced in a study of OX40 agonist ivuxolimab in advanced cancers. The protocol was immunoSEQ multiplex PCR, while the TCRdb copy is restricted to in-frame clones and leaves out a portion. The top ten clones hold approximately 0.7% of a sample with 75,000 to 100,000 clones, roughly 90% of them seen once. The source was CD4+ or CD8+ T cells sorted from blood, collected in a trial of the OX40 agonist ivuxolimab. Source of these receptors: an adult with an advanced solid tumor such as melanoma, head and neck, liver or kidney cancer.

The sample holds a few counts of this clone. The chain joins TRBV5-1 to TRBJ1-1; D ambiguous. Germline lookup yields CDR1 SGHRS and CDR2 YFSETQ. CDR3 size: 12 residues. V was pared by 4 bases and J by 4 bases, with 8 bases between. The chain's CDR3 is CASSKGSTEAFF. DNA for the CDR3: TGCGCCAGCAGCAAGGGTAGCACTGAAGCTTTCTTT.

The rearrangement uses TRBV9 and TRBJ1-2; D is ambiguous. This CDR3 is 14 amino acids long. V shed 0 bases and J shed 4 bases, with 10 bases lying between them. Per the germline V gene, CDR1 is SGDLS and CDR2 is YYNGEE. CDR3 in amino acids: CASSVDPSSYGYTF. CDR3 bases: TGTGCCAGCAGCGTAGACCCTTCATCCTATGGCTACACCTTC. Using reference TRBV9 and TRBJ1-2 for the parts outside the CDR3, the full variable domain is DSGVTQTPKHLITATGQRVTLRCSPRSGDLSVYWYQQSLDQGLQFLIQYYNGEERAKGNILERFSAQQFPDLHSELNLSSLELGDSALYFCASSVDPSSYGYTFGSGTRLTVV.